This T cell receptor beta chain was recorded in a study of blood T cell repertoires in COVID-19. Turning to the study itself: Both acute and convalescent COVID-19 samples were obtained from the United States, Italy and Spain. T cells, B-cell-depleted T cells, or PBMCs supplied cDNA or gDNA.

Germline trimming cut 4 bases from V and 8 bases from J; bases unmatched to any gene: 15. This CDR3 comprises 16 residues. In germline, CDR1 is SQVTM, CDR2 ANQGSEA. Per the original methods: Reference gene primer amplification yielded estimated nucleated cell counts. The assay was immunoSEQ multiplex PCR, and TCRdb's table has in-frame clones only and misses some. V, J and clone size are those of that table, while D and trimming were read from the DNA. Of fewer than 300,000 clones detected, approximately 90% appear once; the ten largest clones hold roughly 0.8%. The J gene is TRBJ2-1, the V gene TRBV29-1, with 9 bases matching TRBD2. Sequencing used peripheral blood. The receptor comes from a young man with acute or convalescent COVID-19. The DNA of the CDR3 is TGCAGCGTTGTTCTGGTCGCGGGAGGGAGGAGGGATGAGCAGTTCTTC. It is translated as CSVVLVAGGRRDEQFF.